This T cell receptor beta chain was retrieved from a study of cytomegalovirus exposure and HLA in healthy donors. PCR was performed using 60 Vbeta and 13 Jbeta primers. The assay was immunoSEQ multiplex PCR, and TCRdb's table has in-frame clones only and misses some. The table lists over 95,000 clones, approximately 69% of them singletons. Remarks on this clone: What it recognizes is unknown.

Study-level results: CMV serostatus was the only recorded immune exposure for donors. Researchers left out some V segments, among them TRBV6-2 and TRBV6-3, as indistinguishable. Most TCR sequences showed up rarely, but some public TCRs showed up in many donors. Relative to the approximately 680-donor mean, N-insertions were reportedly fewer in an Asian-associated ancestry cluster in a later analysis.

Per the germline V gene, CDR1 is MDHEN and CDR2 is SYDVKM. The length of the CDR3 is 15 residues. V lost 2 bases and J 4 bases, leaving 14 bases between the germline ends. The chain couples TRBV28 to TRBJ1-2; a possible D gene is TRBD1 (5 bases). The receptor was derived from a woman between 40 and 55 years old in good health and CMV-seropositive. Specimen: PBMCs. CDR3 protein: CASSLGAPSGYGYTF. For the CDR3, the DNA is TGTGCCAGCAGTTTAGGGGCCCCCTCAGGCTATGGCTACACCTTC.